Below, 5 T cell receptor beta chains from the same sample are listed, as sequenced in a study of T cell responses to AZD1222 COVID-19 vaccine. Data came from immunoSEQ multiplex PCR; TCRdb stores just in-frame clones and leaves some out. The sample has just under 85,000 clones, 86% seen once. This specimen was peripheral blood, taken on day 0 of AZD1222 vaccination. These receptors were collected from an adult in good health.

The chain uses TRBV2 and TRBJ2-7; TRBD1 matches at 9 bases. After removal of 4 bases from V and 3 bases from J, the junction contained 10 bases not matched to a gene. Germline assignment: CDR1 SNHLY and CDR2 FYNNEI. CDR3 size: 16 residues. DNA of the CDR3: TGTGCCAGCAGTGGACTAGGGACAGGGTTTGGCTACGAGCAGTACTTC. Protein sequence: CASSGLGTGFGYEQYF.

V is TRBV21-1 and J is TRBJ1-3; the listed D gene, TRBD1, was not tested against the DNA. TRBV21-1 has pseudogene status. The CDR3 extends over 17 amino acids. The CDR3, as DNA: TGTGCCAGCAGCAAAGGGACGGACATTGGGAATGGAAACACCATATATTTT. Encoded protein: CASSKGTDIGNGNTIYF.

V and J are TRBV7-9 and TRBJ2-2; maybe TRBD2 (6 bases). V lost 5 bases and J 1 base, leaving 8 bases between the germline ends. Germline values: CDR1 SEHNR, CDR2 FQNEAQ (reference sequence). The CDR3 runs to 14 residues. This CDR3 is CASSQTRNTGELFF. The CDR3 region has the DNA TGTGCCAGCAGCCAGACTAGGAACACCGGGGAGCTGTTTTTT.

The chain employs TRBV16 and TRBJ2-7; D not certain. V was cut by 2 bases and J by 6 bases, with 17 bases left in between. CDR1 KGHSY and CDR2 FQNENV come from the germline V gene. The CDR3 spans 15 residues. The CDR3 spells CASSQPGPETSEQYF. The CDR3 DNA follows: TGTGCCAGCAGCCAACCAGGCCCCGAGACCAGCGAGCAGTACTTC.

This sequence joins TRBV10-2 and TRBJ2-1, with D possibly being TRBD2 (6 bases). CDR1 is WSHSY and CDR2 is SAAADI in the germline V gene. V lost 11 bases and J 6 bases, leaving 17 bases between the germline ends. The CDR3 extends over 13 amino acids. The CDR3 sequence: CADASAGGNEQFF. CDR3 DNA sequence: TGCGCCGATGCTAGCGCTGGGGGCAATGAGCAGTTCTTC.